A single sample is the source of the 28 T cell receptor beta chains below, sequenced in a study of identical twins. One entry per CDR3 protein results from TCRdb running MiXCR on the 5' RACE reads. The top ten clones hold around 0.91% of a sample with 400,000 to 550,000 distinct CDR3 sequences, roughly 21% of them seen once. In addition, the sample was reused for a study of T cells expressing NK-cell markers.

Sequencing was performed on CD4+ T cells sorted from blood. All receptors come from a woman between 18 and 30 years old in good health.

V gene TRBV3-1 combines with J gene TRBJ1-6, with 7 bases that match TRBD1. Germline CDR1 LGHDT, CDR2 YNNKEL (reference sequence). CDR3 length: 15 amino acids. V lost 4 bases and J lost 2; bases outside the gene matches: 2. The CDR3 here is CASSRQGAYNSPLHF. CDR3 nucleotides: TGTGCCAGCAGCCGACAGGGCGCCTATAATTCACCCCTCCACTTT.

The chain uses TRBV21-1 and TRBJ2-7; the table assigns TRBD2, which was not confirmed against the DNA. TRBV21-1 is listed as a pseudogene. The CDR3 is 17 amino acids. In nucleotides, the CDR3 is TGTGCCAGCACCTCCGGGACTAGCGGGGGACGATTGAGGGAGCAGTACTTC. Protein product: CASTSGTSGGRLREQYF.

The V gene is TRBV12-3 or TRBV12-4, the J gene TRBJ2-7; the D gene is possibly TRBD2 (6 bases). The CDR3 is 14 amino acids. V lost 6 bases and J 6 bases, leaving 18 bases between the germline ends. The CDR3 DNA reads TGTGCCAGCAGCCGGGATCGGGGGTTTCGCGAGCAGTACTTC. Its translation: CASSRDRGFREQYF.

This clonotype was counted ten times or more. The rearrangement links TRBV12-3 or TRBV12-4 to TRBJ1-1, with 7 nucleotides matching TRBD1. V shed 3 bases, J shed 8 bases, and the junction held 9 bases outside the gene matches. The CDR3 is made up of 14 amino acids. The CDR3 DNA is TGTGCCAGCAGTTTGGGACAGATTAGACCAGAAGCTTTCTTT. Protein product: CASSLGQIRPEAFF.

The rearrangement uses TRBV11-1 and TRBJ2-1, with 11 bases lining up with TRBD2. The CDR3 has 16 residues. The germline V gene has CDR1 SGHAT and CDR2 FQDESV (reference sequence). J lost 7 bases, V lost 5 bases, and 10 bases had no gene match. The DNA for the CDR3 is TGTGCCAGCAGCCACAGGCTAGCGGGGGGTAGGAATGAGCAGTTCTTC. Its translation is CASSHRLAGGRNEQFF.

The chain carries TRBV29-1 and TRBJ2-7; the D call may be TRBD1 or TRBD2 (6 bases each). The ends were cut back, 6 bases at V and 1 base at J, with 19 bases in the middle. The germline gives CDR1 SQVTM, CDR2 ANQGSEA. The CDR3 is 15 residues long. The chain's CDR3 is CSVLGGGRGSYEQYF. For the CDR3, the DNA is TGCAGCGTCTTAGGAGGGGGGCGGGGATCCTACGAGCAGTACTTC.

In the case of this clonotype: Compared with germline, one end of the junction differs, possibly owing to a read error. The CDR3 bases are TGTGCTAGCAGCTTGGGGGCTAACAATGAGCAGTTCTTC. Its protein product is CASSLGANNEQFF. The chain carries TRBV7-7 and TRBJ2-1, with D perhaps matching TRBD1 (6 bases). The CDR3 loop spans 13 amino acids. The germline V gene has CDR1 SSHAT and CDR2 FNYEAQ (reference sequence).

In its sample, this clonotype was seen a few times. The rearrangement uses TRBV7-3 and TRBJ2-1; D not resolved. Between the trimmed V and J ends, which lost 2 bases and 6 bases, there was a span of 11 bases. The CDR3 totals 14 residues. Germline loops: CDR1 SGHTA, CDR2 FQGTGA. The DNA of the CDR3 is TGTGCCAGCAGCTTATCATTATTGGGCAATGAGCAGTTCTTC. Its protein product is CASSLSLLGNEQFF.

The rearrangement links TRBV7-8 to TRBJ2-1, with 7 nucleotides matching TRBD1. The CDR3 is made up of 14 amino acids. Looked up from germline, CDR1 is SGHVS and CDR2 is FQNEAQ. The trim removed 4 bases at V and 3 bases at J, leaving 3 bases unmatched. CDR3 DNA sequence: TGTGCCAGCAGCTACAGGGACAGCTACAATGAGCAGTTCTTC. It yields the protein CASSYRDSYNEQFF.

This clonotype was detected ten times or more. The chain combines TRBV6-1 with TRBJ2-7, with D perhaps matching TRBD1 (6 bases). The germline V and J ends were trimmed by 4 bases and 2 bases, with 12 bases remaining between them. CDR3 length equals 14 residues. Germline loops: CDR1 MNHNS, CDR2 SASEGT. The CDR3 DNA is TGTGCCAGCAGTGGAAACAGGGATACCTACGAGCAGTACTTC. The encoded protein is CASSGNRDTYEQYF.

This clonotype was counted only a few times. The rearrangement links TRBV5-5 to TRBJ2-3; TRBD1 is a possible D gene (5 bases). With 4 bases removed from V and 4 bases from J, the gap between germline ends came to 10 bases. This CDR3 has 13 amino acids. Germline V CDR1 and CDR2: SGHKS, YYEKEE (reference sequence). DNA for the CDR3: TGTGCCAGCAGCCCCGACAGTTCAGATACGCAGTATTTT. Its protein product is CASSPDSSDTQYF.

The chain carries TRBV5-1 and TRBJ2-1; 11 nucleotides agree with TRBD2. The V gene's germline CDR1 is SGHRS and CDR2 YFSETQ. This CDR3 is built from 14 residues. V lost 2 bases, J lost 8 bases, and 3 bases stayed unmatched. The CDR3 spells CASSLLAGDDEQFF. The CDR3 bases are TGCGCCAGCAGCTTACTAGCGGGAGACGATGAGCAGTTCTTC. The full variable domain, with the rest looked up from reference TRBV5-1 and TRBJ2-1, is KAGVTQTPRYLIKTRGQQVTLSCSPISGHRSVSWYQQTPGQGLQFLFEYFSETQRNKGNFPGRFSGRQFSNSRSEMNVSTLELGDSALYLCASSLLAGDDEQFFGPGTRLTVL.

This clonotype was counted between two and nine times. CDR3 nucleotide sequence: TGTGCCAGCAGCCGCCTGGGCCTCGCACAGGGCTACACCTTC. Amino acid sequence: CASSRLGLAQGYTF. This chain uses TRBV3-1 with TRBJ1-2; D is ambiguous. CDR1 and CDR2 from the germline V gene are LGHDT and YNNKEL (reference sequence). Trimming removed 4 bases at V and 8 bases at J, with 17 bases between. The CDR3 extends over 14 amino acids.

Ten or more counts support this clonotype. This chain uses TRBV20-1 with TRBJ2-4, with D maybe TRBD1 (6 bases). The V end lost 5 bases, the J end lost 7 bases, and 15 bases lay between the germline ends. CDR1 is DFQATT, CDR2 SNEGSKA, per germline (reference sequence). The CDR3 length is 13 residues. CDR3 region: CSAPYRVSNIQYF. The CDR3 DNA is TGCAGTGCTCCTTACAGGGTTTCGAACATTCAGTACTTC.

CDR3 sequence: CASSSWTSGTDTQYF. Here the CDR3 DNA reads TGTGCCAGCAGCTCTTGGACTAGCGGGACAGATACGCAGTATTTT. The V call is TRBV7-2, the J call TRBJ2-3, with TRBD2 matching 11 bases. CDR3 length: 15 amino acids. V gave up 4 bases and J gave up 3 bases; unmatched junction bases: 3. Germline V gene data show CDR1 as SGHTA and CDR2 as FQGNSA.

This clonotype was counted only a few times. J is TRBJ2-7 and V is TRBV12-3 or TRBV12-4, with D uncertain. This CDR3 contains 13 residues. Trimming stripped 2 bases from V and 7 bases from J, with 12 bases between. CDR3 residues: CASSLWRSREQYF. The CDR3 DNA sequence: TGTGCCAGCAGTTTATGGCGTTCGAGGGAGCAGTACTTC.

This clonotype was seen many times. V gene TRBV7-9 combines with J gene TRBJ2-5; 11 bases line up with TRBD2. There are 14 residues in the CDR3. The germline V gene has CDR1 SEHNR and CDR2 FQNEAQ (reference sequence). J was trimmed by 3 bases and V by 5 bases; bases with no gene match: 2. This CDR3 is CASSQGLAEETQYF. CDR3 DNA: TGTGCCAGCAGCCAGGGACTAGCGGAAGAGACCCAGTACTTC.

The CDR3 loop reads CASYPQGNTEAFF. CDR3 DNA: TGTGCCAGCTACCCCCAGGGGAACACTGAAGCTTTCTTT. V gene TRBV12-3 or TRBV12-4 combines with J gene TRBJ1-1; perhaps TRBD1 as D (5 bases). V gave up 8 bases and J gave up 1 base, with 11 bases separating them. CDR3 length equals 13 residues.

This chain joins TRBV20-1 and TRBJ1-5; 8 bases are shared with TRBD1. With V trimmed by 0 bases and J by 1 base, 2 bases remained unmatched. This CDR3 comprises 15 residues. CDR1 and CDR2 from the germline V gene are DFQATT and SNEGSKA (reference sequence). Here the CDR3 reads CSARDPGGSNQPQHF. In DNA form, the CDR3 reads TGCAGTGCTAGAGATCCAGGGGGCAGCAATCAGCCCCAGCATTTT.

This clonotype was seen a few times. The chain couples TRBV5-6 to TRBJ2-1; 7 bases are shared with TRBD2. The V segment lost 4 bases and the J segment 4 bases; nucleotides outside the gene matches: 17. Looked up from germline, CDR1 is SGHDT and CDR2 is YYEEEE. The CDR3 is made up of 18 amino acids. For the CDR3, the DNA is TGTGCCAGCAGCCTTTCCACGGGGGGACTCAGGAGTTACAATGAGCAGTTCTTC. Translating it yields CASSLSTGGLRSYNEQFF.

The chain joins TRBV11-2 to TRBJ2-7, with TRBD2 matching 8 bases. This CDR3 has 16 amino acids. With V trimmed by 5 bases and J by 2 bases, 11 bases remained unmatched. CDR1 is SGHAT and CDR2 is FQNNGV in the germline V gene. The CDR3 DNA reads TGTGCCAGCAGCCCTCCCGGGGCGGGGGGCACCTACGAGCAGTACTTC. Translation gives CASSPPGAGGTYEQYF.

CDR3 in DNA: TGCAGTGCTAGATTTGACAGGGGCACTGAAGCTTTCTTT. Translated: CSARFDRGTEAFF. The chain recombines TRBV20-1 with TRBJ1-1; 8 bases map to TRBD1. CDR1 and CDR2 (germline): DFQATT, SNEGSKA (reference sequence). This CDR3 comprises 13 residues. Germline trimming cut 2 bases from V and 4 bases from J; bases unmatched to any gene: 3.

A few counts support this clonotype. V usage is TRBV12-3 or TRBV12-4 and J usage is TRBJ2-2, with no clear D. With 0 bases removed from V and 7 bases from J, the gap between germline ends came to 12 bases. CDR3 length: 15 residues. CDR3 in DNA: TGTGCCAGCAGTTTAGCGGATAGGGTGGGCGGGGAGCTGTTTTTT. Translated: CASSLADRVGGELFF.

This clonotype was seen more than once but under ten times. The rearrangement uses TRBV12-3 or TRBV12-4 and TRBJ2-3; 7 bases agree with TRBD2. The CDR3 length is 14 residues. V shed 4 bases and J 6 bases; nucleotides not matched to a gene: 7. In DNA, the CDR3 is TGTGCCAGCAGTTCTTGGGGCGGGGGTGATACGCAGTATTTT. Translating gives CASSSWGGGDTQYF.

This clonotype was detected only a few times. CDR3 nucleotide sequence: TGCAGCGGTACCTCAGGGACTGAAGCTTTCTTT. Its translation: CSGTSGTEAFF. V and J are TRBV29-1 and TRBJ1-1; TRBD1 is a possible D gene (5 bases). V was pared by 7 bases and J by 5 bases, with 11 bases between. The CDR3 has 11 residues. Germline V gene data show CDR1 as SQVTM and CDR2 as ANQGSEA.

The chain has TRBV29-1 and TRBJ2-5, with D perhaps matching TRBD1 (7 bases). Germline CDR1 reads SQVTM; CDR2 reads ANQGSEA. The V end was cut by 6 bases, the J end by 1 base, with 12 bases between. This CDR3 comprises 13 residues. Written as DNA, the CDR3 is TGCAGCGTAGGCGGGACAGTCCAAGAGACCCAGTACTTC. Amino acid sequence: CSVGGTVQETQYF. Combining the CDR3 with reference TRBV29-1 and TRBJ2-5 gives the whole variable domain SAVISQKPSRDICQRGTSLTIQCQVDSQVTMMFWYRQQPGQSLTLIATANQGSEATYESGFVIDKFPISRPNLTFSTLTVSNMSPEDSSIYLCSVGGTVQETQYFGPGTRLLVL.

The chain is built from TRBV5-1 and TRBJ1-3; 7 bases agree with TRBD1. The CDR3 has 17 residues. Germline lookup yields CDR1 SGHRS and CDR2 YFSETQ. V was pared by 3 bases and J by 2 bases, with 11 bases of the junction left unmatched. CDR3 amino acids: CASSYGRGTVTGNTIYF. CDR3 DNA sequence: TGCGCCAGCAGCTACGGCAGGGGGACAGTGACTGGAAACACCATATATTTT.

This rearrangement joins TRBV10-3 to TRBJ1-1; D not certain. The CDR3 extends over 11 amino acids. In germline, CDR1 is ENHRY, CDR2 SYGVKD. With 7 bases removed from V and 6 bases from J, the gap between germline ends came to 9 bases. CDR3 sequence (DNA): TGTGCCATCACCGTTAACTCTGAAGCTTTCTTT. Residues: CAITVNSEAFF.